The entry below describes one TCR beta chain. Its antigen is as yet unknown. The ends lost 5 bases at V and 0 bases at J; junction bases unmatched: 9. The V gene's germline CDR1 is LNHNV and CDR2 YYDKDF (reference sequence). The CDR3 is made up of 17 amino acids. At collection, donors were nominally healthy, but unrecorded immune exposures were probable. These data are taken from a study of cytomegalovirus exposure and HLA in healthy donors. On the study more broadly: The early release's HLA-typed donors yielded some 85 million unique TCRs.

Study-level results: The study recorded 160 or so TCR beta chains that were cytomegalovirus-associated.

Primers included in the PCR were 60 Vbeta and 13 Jbeta primers. Libraries were prepared by immunoSEQ multiplex PCR; TCRdb keeps only in-frame clonotypes and omits some of them. The sample yields over 80,000 clones, 70% to 75% seen once. This TCR was recovered from a man aged 40-50 years in good health and CMV-seronegative. The chain carries TRBV15 and TRBJ2-3, with TRBD2 matching 9 bases. Sample: PBMCs. DNA for the CDR3: TGTGCCACCAGCGGCCCTGGTACTAGCGGGAGCACAGATACGCAGTATTTT. Protein sequence: CATSGPGTSGSTDTQYF.